This T cell receptor (beta chain) emerged from a study of metastatic and nonmetastatic thyroid tumors. About the research overall: Both malignant and benign thyroid patients supplied peripheral blood and tumor or nodule tissue samples, across which the repertoires of these patients were then compared.

There are a few counts of this clone. Thyroid surgery was performed in patients who had received no treatment beforehand. Germline CDR1 reads MNHEY; CDR2 reads SMNVEV (reference sequence). V lost 5 bases and J 9 bases, leaving 25 bases between the germline ends. The CDR3 loop spans 17 amino acids. TCRdb re-called clones from the PCR reads using MiXCR. The table shows roughly 5,900 clones, with 30% to 35% occurring only once. J is TRBJ2-2 and V is TRBV27, with D perhaps TRBD2 (6 bases). Material for sequencing was adjacent normal tissue. The clonotype was recovered from a male donor with papillary thyroid cancer or a benign thyroid nodule (not recorded which). Some clones in this sample may be carry-over from other donors' samples. CDR3 residues: CASSRTIGGLTTRELFF. DNA of the CDR3: TGTGCCAGCAGTCGGACTATCGGGGGATTAACAACCCGGGAGCTGTTTTTT.